This is a list of T cell receptor beta chains from one sample in a study of breast tumors, draining lymph nodes, adjacent tissues. TCRdb fed the multiplex PCR reads into MiXCR, producing one record per CDR3 protein. This sample carries approximately 60,000 distinct CDR3 sequences, 45% to 65% of them seen once, and the ten largest clones take around 19%. Specimen: breast tumor tissue. These receptors all stem from a female donor with breast cancer. Some clones in this sample may be carry-over from other donors' samples. Both conserved end residues are part of each CDR3. D genes are given only for firm matches. Expanded clones are given a class, and other clones once, few, many or no size at all.

j_gene: TRBJ2-2; d_gene: TRBD1; abundance: many; v_gene: TRBV5-4; CDR3nt: TGTGCCAGCAGTTACAGGGGGACAGCGAACACCGGGGAGCTGTTTTTT; CDR3aa: CASSYRGTANTGELFF
j_gene: TRBJ1-1; d_gene: TRBD1; abundance: NA; v_gene: TRBV16; CDR3nt: TGTGCCAGCAGCCATGGGACAGCGAACACTGAAGCTTTCTTT; CDR3aa: CASSHGTANTEAFF
j_gene: TRBJ2-7; d_gene: TRBD1; abundance: NA; v_gene: TRBV4-1; CDR3nt: TGCGCCAGCAGCCAAGATGCGGCCAGGGGGCTGGGAGAGCAGTACTTC; CDR3aa: CASSQDAARGLGEQYF
j_gene: TRBJ2-1; d_gene: NA; abundance: NA; v_gene: TRBV15; CDR3nt: TGTGCCACCAGCAAAGCGCGTAACTCCTACAATGAGCAGTTCTTC; CDR3aa: CATSKARNSYNEQFF
j_gene: TRBJ2-7; d_gene: NA; abundance: many; v_gene: TRBV3-1; CDR3nt: TGTGCCAGCAGCCAAGGGACCGGTTCCTACGAGCAGTACTTC; CDR3aa: CASSQGTGSYEQYF
j_gene: TRBJ2-7; d_gene: NA; abundance: once; v_gene: TRBV12-3/TRBV12-4; CDR3nt: TGTGCCAGCACTTTGCCCGGGGCCCACAATGAGCAGTACTTC; CDR3aa: CASTLPGAHNEQYF
j_gene: TRBJ2-7; d_gene: TRBD2; abundance: NA; v_gene: TRBV6-6; CDR3nt: TGTGCCAGCAGTCATCTCTCACTAGCGGGGACCTACGAGCAGTACTTC; CDR3aa: CASSHLSLAGTYEQYF
j_gene: TRBJ1-2; d_gene: TRBD1; abundance: NA; v_gene: TRBV9; CDR3nt: TGTGCCAGCAGCTCCACAGGGGGCCGAGGCTACACCTTC; CDR3aa: CASSSTGGRGYTF
j_gene: TRBJ1-5; d_gene: NA; abundance: NA; v_gene: TRBV11-2; CDR3nt: TGTGCCAGCAGCTTAGGGAAACCAAGCAGGGGCGACAATCAGCCCCAGCATTTT; CDR3aa: CASSLGKPSRGDNQPQHF
j_gene: TRBJ2-7; d_gene: NA; abundance: many; v_gene: TRBV7-2; CDR3nt: TGTGCCAGCAGCCCCGGGGGAGCGGGCTCCTACGAGCAGTACTTC; CDR3aa: CASSPGGAGSYEQYF
j_gene: TRBJ1-6; d_gene: NA; abundance: NA; v_gene: TRBV6-6; CDR3nt: TGTGCCAGCAGCCCAGCTGCCTATAATTCACCCCTCCACTTT; CDR3aa: CASSPAAYNSPLHF
j_gene: TRBJ2-7; d_gene: TRBD2; abundance: many; v_gene: TRBV19; CDR3nt: TGTGCCAGTAAGACTAGCGGGAGCTCCTACGAGCAGTACTTC; CDR3aa: CASKTSGSSYEQYF
j_gene: TRBJ2-1; d_gene: NA; abundance: many; v_gene: TRBV28; CDR3nt: TGTGCCAGCAGTTTCCAGGGTGGGCAGTTCTTC; CDR3aa: CASSFQGGQFF
j_gene: TRBJ2-7; d_gene: NA; abundance: NA; v_gene: TRBV4-2; CDR3nt: TGTGCCAGCAGCCAAGATCTCGGACTTGGCTACGAGCAGTACTTC; CDR3aa: CASSQDLGLGYEQYF
j_gene: TRBJ2-5; d_gene: TRBD2; abundance: NA; v_gene: TRBV7-3; CDR3nt: TGTGCCAGCAGCTTGACTAGCACCCAAGAGACCCAGTACTTC; CDR3aa: CASSLTSTQETQYF
j_gene: TRBJ2-7; d_gene: NA; abundance: many; v_gene: TRBV5-8; CDR3nt: TGTGCCAGCAGCCCCCAGACGGGATCGGTCCACGAGCAGTACTTC; CDR3aa: CASSPQTGSVHEQYF
j_gene: TRBJ1-4; d_gene: NA; abundance: NA; v_gene: TRBV2; CDR3nt: TGTGCCAGCCTTCGGTTAGGGGAAAAACTGTTTTTT; CDR3aa: CASLRLGEKLFF
j_gene: TRBJ2-7; d_gene: NA; abundance: many; v_gene: TRBV20-1; CDR3nt: TGCAGTGCTAGAGATCATGGCAGGTCCTACGAGCAGTACTTC; CDR3aa: CSARDHGRSYEQYF
j_gene: TRBJ2-3; d_gene: TRBD2; abundance: many; v_gene: TRBV5-1; CDR3nt: TGCGCCAGCAGCTTGAGTTGGACTAGCTTTAGAGATACGCAGTATTTT; CDR3aa: CASSLSWTSFRDTQYF
j_gene: TRBJ2-3; d_gene: NA; abundance: once; v_gene: TRBV2; CDR3nt: TGTGCCAGCATGGCTGGGCTAGGGACAGATACGCAGTATTTT; CDR3aa: CASMAGLGTDTQYF
j_gene: TRBJ2-7; d_gene: TRBD1; abundance: many; v_gene: TRBV12-3/TRBV12-4; CDR3nt: TGTGCCAGCAGTTTATACGGGACAGGGGGGAACGAGCAGTACTTC; CDR3aa: CASSLYGTGGNEQYF
j_gene: TRBJ2-1; d_gene: TRBD2; abundance: many; v_gene: TRBV20-1; CDR3nt: TGCAGTGCTAGTACAACAACTAGCGGTGAGCAGTTCTTC; CDR3aa: CSASTTTSGEQFF
j_gene: TRBJ2-1; d_gene: TRBD1; abundance: NA; v_gene: TRBV29-1; CDR3nt: TGCAGCTCCGACAGGGGACGGTCAATAGGGGAGCAGTTCTTC; CDR3aa: CSSDRGRSIGEQFF
j_gene: TRBJ2-3; d_gene: TRBD2; abundance: NA; v_gene: TRBV5-1; CDR3nt: TGCGCCAGCAGCTTGGGGACTAGCGCAGATACGCAGTATTTT; CDR3aa: CASSLGTSADTQYF
j_gene: TRBJ2-1; d_gene: TRBD2; abundance: NA; v_gene: TRBV10-2; CDR3nt: TGCGCCACGGGGACTAGCGGGGGTTACAATGAGCAGTTCTTC; CDR3aa: CATGTSGGYNEQFF
j_gene: TRBJ2-3; d_gene: NA; abundance: NA; v_gene: TRBV5-1; CDR3nt: TGCGCCAGCAGCGCGACGGGGACAGATACGCAGTATTTT; CDR3aa: CASSATGTDTQYF
j_gene: TRBJ2-3; d_gene: NA; abundance: NA; v_gene: TRBV7-2; CDR3nt: TGTGCCAGCAGCTTGAAGAGCGGGAGCACAGATACGCAGTATTTT; CDR3aa: CASSLKSGSTDTQYF
j_gene: TRBJ2-1; d_gene: TRBD2; abundance: once; v_gene: TRBV7-9; CDR3nt: TGTGCCAGCAGCGGACTAGCGGGGGGGTCCTACAATGAGCAGTTCTTC; CDR3aa: CASSGLAGGSYNEQFF
j_gene: TRBJ2-1; d_gene: TRBD2; abundance: few; v_gene: TRBV19; CDR3nt: TGTGCCAGTAGTATAGCGGCTAGCGGCGACAATGAGCAGTTCTTC; CDR3aa: CASSIAASGDNEQFF
j_gene: TRBJ2-6; d_gene: NA; abundance: medium-sized; v_gene: TRBV20-1; CDR3nt: TGCAGTGCCCGAGACGGCTCTGGGGCCAACGTCCTGACTTTC; CDR3aa: CSARDGSGANVLTF
j_gene: TRBJ2-3; d_gene: NA; abundance: many; v_gene: TRBV9; CDR3nt: TGTGCCAGCGCCCGGGGAGACATCGGGATGGGCACAGATACGCAGTATTTT; CDR3aa: CASARGDIGMGTDTQYF
j_gene: TRBJ1-5; d_gene: NA; abundance: NA; v_gene: TRBV20-1; CDR3nt: TGCAGTGCTAAGCCCCCGGACCGAAGCAATCAGCCCCAGCATTTT; CDR3aa: CSAKPPDRSNQPQHF
j_gene: TRBJ2-2; d_gene: NA; abundance: many; v_gene: TRBV30; CDR3nt: TGTGCCTGGAGTGTATGGGCAGACCCGCGTGACACCGGGGAGCTGTTTTTT; CDR3aa: CAWSVWADPRDTGELFF
j_gene: TRBJ1-5; d_gene: NA; abundance: few; v_gene: TRBV5-6; CDR3nt: TGTGCCAGCAGCTTGGGACAGCCGAATCAGCCCCAGCATTTT; CDR3aa: CASSLGQPNQPQHF
j_gene: TRBJ1-2; d_gene: NA; abundance: NA; v_gene: TRBV7-6; CDR3nt: TGTGCCAGCAGCAGGGACCCGAACACCGGGGAGGTATATGGCTACACCTTC; CDR3aa: CASSRDPNTGEVYGYTF
j_gene: TRBJ1-4; d_gene: NA; abundance: NA; v_gene: TRBV20-1; CDR3nt: TGCGGTGCTAGACTGTGGGACGGTGAAGAACTGGTTTTT; CDR3aa: CGARLWDGEELVF
j_gene: TRBJ1-2; d_gene: TRBD1; abundance: NA; v_gene: TRBV24-1; CDR3nt: TGTGCCACCAGTGATACAGGGGCCTATGGCTACACCTTC; CDR3aa: CATSDTGAYGYTF
j_gene: TRBJ2-2; d_gene: NA; abundance: many; v_gene: TRBV24-1; CDR3nt: TGTGCCACCAGTGAGCCTAAGGGGGTGGCGAACACCGGGGAGCTGTTTTTT; CDR3aa: CATSEPKGVANTGELFF
j_gene: TRBJ1-4; d_gene: TRBD1; abundance: NA; v_gene: TRBV20-1; CDR3nt: TGCAGTGCTAGAGGCTCCGGGACAGCCCTTTTT; CDR3aa: CSARGSGTALF
j_gene: TRBJ1-1; d_gene: NA; abundance: few; v_gene: TRBV6-6; CDR3nt: TGTGCCAGCAGTTATGAGCAGGGAGAAGCTTTCTTT; CDR3aa: CASSYEQGEAFF
j_gene: TRBJ1-6; d_gene: NA; abundance: NA; v_gene: TRBV20-1; CDR3nt: TGCAGTGCTAGAGATCTTGGCGCGCCGGGAAATTCACCCCTCCACTTT; CDR3aa: CSARDLGAPGNSPLHF
j_gene: TRBJ2-3; d_gene: NA; abundance: NA; v_gene: TRBV28; CDR3nt: TGTGCCAGCAGTCCGCCTCCGGGAGTCATCACAGATACGCAGTATTTT; CDR3aa: CASSPPPGVITDTQYF
j_gene: TRBJ1-6; d_gene: NA; abundance: once; v_gene: TRBV5-6; CDR3nt: TGTGCCAGCAGCTGGGGGGGGAAATATAATTCACCCCTCCACTTT; CDR3aa: CASSWGGKYNSPLHF
j_gene: TRBJ2-5; d_gene: TRBD2; abundance: many; v_gene: TRBV11-2; CDR3nt: TGTGCCAGCAGCTTAGGGGGGACTAGCCCGGGGGAGACCCAGTACTTC; CDR3aa: CASSLGGTSPGETQYF
j_gene: TRBJ1-5; d_gene: NA; abundance: few; v_gene: TRBV6-2/TRBV6-3; CDR3nt: TGTGCCAGCAGTCCCAGCGGGCTCCAAGAGACCCAGCATTTT; CDR3aa: CASSPSGLQETQHF